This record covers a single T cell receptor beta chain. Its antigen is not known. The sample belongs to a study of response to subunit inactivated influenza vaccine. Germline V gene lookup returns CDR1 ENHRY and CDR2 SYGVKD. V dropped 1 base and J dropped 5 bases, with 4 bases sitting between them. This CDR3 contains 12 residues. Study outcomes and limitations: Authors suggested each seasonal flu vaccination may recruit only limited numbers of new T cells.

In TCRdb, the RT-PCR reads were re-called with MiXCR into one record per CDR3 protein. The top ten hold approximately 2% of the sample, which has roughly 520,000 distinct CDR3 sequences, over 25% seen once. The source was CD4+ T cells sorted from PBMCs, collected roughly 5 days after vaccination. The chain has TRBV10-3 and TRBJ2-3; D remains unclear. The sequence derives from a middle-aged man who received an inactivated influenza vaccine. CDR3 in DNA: TGTGCCATCAGTGAGTGGAGAGATACGCAGTATTTT. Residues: CAISEWRDTQYF.